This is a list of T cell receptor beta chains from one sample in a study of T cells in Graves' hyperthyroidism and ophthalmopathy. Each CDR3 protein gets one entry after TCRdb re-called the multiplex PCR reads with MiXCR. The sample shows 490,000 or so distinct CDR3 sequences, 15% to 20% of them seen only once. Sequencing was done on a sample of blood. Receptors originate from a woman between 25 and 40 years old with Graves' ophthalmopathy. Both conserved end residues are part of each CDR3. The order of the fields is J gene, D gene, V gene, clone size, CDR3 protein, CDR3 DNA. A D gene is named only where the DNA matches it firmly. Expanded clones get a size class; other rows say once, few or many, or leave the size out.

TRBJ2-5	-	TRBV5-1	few	CASSFQPSQETQYF	TGCGCCAGCAGCTTTCAACCATCTCAAGAGACCCAGTACTTC
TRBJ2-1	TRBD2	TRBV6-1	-	CASSQREGLRNEQFF	TGTGCCAGCTCACAGCGGGAGGGCCTTCGGAATGAGCAGTTCTTC
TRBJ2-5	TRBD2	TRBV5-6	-	CASSFGLAGREETQYF	TGTGCCAGCAGCTTTGGTCTAGCGGGGAGGGAGGAGACCCAGTACTTC
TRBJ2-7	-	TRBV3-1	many	CASSLIDRDYEQYF	TGTGCCAGCAGCCTAATCGACCGGGACTACGAGCAGTACTTC
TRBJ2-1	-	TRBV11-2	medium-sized	CASSLVVHGEQFF	TGTGCCAGCAGCTTAGTAGTTCACGGGGAGCAGTTCTTC
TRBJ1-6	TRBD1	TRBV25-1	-	CASSDLTGDNSPLHF	TGTGCCAGCAGTGACCTGACAGGGGATAATTCACCCCTCCACTTT
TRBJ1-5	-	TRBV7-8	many	CASSLVSESSNQPQHF	TGTGCCAGCAGCTTAGTTTCCGAATCTAGCAATCAGCCCCAGCATTTT
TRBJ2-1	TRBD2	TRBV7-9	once	CASSTSSGLAGYNEQFF	TGTGCCAGCAGTACTAGCTCGGGACTAGCGGGATACAATGAGCAGTTCTTC
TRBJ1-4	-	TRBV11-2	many	CASSVGTNEKLFF	TGTGCCAGCAGCGTGGGAACTAATGAAAAACTGTTTTTT
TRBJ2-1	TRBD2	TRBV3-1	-	CASSHLSSGSPYNEQFF	TGTGCCAGCAGCCATCTGAGTAGCGGGAGCCCCTACAATGAGCAGTTCTTC
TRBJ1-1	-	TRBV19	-	CASSPELGTDSEAFF	TGTGCCAGTAGTCCGGAACTCGGGACGGACTCAGAAGCTTTCTTT
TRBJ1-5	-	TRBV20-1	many	CSAAVQANQPQHF	TGCAGTGCTGCTGTGCAGGCGAATCAGCCCCAGCATTTT
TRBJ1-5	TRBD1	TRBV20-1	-	CSARIGGTGNQPQHF	TGCAGTGCCCGGATAGGAGGGACAGGGAATCAGCCCCAGCATTTT
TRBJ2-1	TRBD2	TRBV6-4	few	CASSDSAGTSGSEQFF	TGTGCCAGCAGTGACTCCGCCGGGACTAGCGGGAGTGAGCAGTTCTTC
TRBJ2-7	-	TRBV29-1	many	CSVEVTSTEQYF	TGCAGCGTTGAAGTGACGAGCACCGAGCAGTACTTC
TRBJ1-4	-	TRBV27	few	CASRARVDEKLFF	TGTGCCAGCAGGGCGAGGGTGGATGAAAAACTGTTTTTT
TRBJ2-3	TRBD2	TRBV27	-	CASGEGRETDTQYF	TGTGCCAGCGGGGAGGGGAGGGAAACAGATACGCAGTATTTT
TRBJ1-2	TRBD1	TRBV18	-	CASSPTGTGPSSLGYTF	TGTGCCAGCTCACCAACCGGGACAGGGCCTAGTAGTTTAGGCTACACCTTC
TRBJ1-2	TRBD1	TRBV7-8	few	CASSPDRAAYGYTF	TGTGCCAGCAGCCCCGACAGGGCCGCCTATGGCTACACCTTC
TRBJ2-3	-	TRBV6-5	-	CASSYGPERGDTQYF	TGTGCCAGCAGTTACGGGCCGGAGAGGGGAGATACGCAGTATTTT
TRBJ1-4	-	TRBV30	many	CAWRSGTQEKLFF	TGTGCCTGGAGGTCCGGGACTCAGGAAAAACTGTTTTTT
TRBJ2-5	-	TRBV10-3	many	CAISESIGSPAQETQYF	TGTGCCATCAGTGAGTCGATAGGTAGCCCAGCCCAAGAGACCCAGTACTTC
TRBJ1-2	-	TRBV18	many	CASSPSQDRPADTF	TGTGCCAGCTCACCAAGTCAGGACAGACCCGCTGACACCTTC
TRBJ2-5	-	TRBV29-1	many	CSVDGGDTPYQETQYF	TGCAGCGTTGATGGAGGAGACACCCCGTACCAAGAGACCCAGTACTTC
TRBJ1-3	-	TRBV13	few	CASSLGQRRYSGNTIYF	TGTGCCAGCAGCTTAGGTCAGCGAAGGTACTCTGGAAACACCATATATTTT
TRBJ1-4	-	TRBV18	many	CASSPDRRNEKLFF	TGTGCCAGCTCACCTGACAGGCGGAATGAAAAACTGTTTTTT
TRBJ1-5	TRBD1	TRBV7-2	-	CASSLSRDRGGQPQHF	TGTGCCAGCAGCTTAAGCCGGGACAGGGGAGGTCAGCCCCAGCATTTT
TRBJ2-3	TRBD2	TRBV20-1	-	CSAGGLRNVEDTQYF	TGCAGTGCTGGGGGACTAAGAAACGTTGAAGATACGCAGTATTTT
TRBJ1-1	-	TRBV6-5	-	CASSESRTANTRTEAFF	TGTGCCAGCAGTGAGTCGAGGACCGCGAACACTAGGACTGAAGCTTTCTTT
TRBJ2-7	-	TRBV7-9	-	CASSLVPNYEQYF	TGTGCCAGCAGCTTAGTCCCTAACTACGAGCAGTACTTC
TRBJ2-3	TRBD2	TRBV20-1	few	CSARPFGLAGRDTQYF	TGCAGTGCTAGACCTTTCGGACTAGCGGGACGAGATACGCAGTATTTT
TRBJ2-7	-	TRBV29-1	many	CSVEKGVSEQYF	TGCAGCGTTGAAAAGGGAGTCTCCGAGCAGTACTTC
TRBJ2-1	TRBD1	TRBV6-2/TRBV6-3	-	CASRPDRGFYNEQFF	TGTGCCAGCAGGCCCGACAGGGGGTTCTACAATGAGCAGTTCTTC
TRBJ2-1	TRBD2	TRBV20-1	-	CSARGGTSGHLNEQFF	TGCAGTGCTAGAGGGGGGACTAGCGGTCATTTGAATGAGCAGTTCTTC
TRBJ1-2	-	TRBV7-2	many	CASSSGFGGYTF	TGTGCCAGCAGCTCAGGCTTCGGGGGCTACACCTTC
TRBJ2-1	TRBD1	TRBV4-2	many	CASSESRQGAWNEQFF	TGTGCCAGCAGCGAGAGCCGACAGGGGGCATGGAATGAGCAGTTCTTC
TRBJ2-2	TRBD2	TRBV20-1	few	CSAPKSGTANTGELFF	TGCAGTGCCCCGAAGAGCGGGACCGCGAACACCGGGGAGCTGTTTTTT
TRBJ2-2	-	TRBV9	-	CASSVMGAGELFF	TGTGCCAGCAGCGTGATGGGCGCCGGGGAGCTGTTTTTT
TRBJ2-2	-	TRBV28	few	CASKSGRSYTGELFF	TGTGCCAGCAAATCGGGAAGGTCCTACACCGGGGAGCTGTTTTTT
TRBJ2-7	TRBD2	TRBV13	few	CASSPEGRGEQYF	TGTGCCAGCAGCCCAGAGGGGAGGGGCGAGCAGTACTTC
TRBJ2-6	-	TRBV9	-	CASSRDIPGANVLTF	TGTGCCAGCAGTCGGGACATCCCTGGGGCCAACGTCCTGACTTTC
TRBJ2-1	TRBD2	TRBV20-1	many	CSAQRGTYNEQFF	TGCAGTGCTCAGCGGGGGACCTACAATGAGCAGTTCTTC
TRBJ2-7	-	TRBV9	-	CASSVGGHPDPFEQYF	TGTGCCAGCAGCGTAGGTGGACACCCAGACCCCTTCGAGCAGTACTTC
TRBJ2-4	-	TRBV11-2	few	CASSLSIQAKNIQYF	TGTGCCAGCAGCTTAAGTATCCAAGCCAAAAACATTCAGTACTTC
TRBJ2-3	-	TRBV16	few	CASSQFGYTDTQYF	TGTGCCAGCAGCCAATTCGGATACACAGATACGCAGTATTTT
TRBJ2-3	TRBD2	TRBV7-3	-	CASSSRTSVSTDTQYF	TGTGCCAGCAGCTCTAGGACTAGCGTATCCACAGATACGCAGTATTTT
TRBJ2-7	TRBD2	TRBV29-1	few	CSVVALRGGDEQYF	TGCAGCGTTGTTGCGCTTCGGGGGGGGGACGAGCAGTACTTC
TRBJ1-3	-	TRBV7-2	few	CASSLVFSSGNTIYF	TGTGCCAGCAGCTTAGTGTTCAGCTCTGGAAACACCATATATTTT